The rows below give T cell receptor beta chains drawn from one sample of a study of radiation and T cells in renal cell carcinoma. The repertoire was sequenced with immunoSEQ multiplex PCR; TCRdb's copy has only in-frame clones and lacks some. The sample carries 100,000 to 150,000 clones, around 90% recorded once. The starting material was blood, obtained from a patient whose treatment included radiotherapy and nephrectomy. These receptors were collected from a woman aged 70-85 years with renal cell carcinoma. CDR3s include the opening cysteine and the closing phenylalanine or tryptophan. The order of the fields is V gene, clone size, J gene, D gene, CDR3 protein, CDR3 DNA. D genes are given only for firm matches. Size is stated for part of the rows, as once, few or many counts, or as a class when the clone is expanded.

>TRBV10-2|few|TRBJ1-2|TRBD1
CASRPGTGGGYYGYTF
TGCGCCAGCAGACCGGGGACAGGCGGGGGGTACTATGGCTACACCTTC
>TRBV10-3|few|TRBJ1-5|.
CAISAGIPNQPQHF
TGTGCCATCAGTGCGGGGATACCAAATCAGCCCCAGCATTTT
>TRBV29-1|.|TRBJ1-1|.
CSVGQDPNTEAFF
TGCAGCGTTGGACAGGACCCGAACACTGAAGCTTTCTTT
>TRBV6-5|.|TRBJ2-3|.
CASTYAATDTQYF
TGTGCCAGCACGTACGCGGCCACAGATACGCAGTATTTT
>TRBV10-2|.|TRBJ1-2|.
CASHGEQGEIF
TGCGCCAGCCACGGCGAACAGGGAGAGATCTTC
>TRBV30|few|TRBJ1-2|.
CALHPTQDYGYTF
TGTGCCTTACACCCTACACAGGACTATGGCTACACCTTC
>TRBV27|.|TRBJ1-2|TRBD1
CASSLRQGAEGYTF
TGTGCCAGCAGTTTGCGACAGGGGGCTGAAGGCTACACCTTC
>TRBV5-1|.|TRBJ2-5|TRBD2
CASRSGTGGAETQYF
TGCGCCAGCAGGTCGGGTACGGGAGGGGCAGAGACCCAGTACTTC
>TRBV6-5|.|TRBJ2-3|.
CASSSLGFSSTDTQYF
TGTGCCAGCAGTTCCCTAGGGTTTTCTAGCACAGATACGCAGTATTTT
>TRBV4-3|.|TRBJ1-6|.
CASSQDLAVYNSPLHF
TGCGCCAGCAGCCAAGATCTGGCAGTCTATAATTCACCCCTCCACTTT
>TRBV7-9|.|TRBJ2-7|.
CASSFPWDLSYEQYF
TGTGCCAGCAGCTTTCCCTGGGATCTCTCCTACGAGCAGTACTTC
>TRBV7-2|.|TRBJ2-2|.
CASSLSREGGELFF
TGTGCCAGCAGCTTATCCAGGGAAGGCGGGGAGCTGTTTTTT
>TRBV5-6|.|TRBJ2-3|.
CASSLAPDWGTDTQYF
TGTGCCAGCAGCTTGGCCCCCGACTGGGGCACAGATACGCAGTATTTT
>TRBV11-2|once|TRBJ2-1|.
CASSTLGSDNEQFF
TGTGCCAGCAGCACCCTAGGGTCCGACAATGAGCAGTTCTTC
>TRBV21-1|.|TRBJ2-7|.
CASSTPSGLAGNYEQYF
TGTGCCAGCAGCACCCCCTCGGGACTAGCGGGGAACTACGAGCAGTACTTC
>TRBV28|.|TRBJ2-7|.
CASSPGGEQYF
TGTGCCAGCAGCCCCGGGGGAGAGCAGTACTTC
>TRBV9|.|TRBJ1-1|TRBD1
CASSPYPGGREKDPEAFF
TGTGCCAGCAGCCCGTACCCAGGGGGAAGGGAAAAGGACCCTGAAGCTTTCTTT
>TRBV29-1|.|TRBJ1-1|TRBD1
CSAGTGGYAEAFF
TGCAGCGCTGGGACAGGGGGATACGCTGAAGCTTTCTTT
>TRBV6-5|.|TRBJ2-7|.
CASSYPQYEQYF
TGTGCCAGCAGTTACCCCCAGTACGAGCAGTACTTC
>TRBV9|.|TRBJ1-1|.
CASSVGGARVTEAFF
TGTGCCAGCAGCGTAGGTGGGGCCCGGGTCACTGAAGCTTTCTTT
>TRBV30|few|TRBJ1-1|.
CAWSESDGEAFF
TGTGCCTGGAGTGAGAGTGACGGTGAAGCTTTCTTT
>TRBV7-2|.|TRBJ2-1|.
CASSLRGVGNEQFF
TGTGCCAGCAGCTTGAGGGGGGTCGGCAATGAGCAGTTCTTC
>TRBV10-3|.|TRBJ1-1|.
CAISDAGDATEAFF
TGTGCCATCAGTGACGCCGGTGATGCCACTGAAGCTTTCTTT
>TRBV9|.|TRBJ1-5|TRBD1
CASSSRQGDQPQHF
TGTGCCAGCAGCTCCCGACAGGGAGATCAGCCCCAGCATTTT
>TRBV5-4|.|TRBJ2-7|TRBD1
CASSRLGQGLDYEQYF
TGTGCCAGCAGCCGCCTGGGACAGGGTCTGGACTACGAGCAGTACTTC
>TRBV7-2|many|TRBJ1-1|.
CASSLAGERVEAFF
TGTGCCAGCAGCTTAGCCGGGGAGAGGGTTGAAGCTTTCTTT
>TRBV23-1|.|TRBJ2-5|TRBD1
CASSQGTGIQWTQYF
TGCGCCAGCAGTCAAGGGACAGGGATCCAGTGGACCCAGTACTTC
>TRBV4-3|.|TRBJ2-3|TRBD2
CASSQVGRGAADTQYF
TGCGCCAGCAGCCAAGTTGGGCGGGGGGCGGCAGATACGCAGTATTTT
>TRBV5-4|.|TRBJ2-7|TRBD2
CASSSKLAGGTYEQYF
TGTGCCAGCAGCAGCAAACTAGCGGGGGGAACCTACGAGCAGTACTTC
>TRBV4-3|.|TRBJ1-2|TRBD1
CASSQDYRGHGYTF
TGCGCCAGCAGCCAAGACTACAGGGGGCATGGCTACACCTTC
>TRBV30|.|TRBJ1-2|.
CAWSVKGFGYTF
TGTGCCTGGAGTGTAAAGGGTTTTGGCTACACCTTC
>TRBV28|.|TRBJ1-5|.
CASSPVNQPQHF
TGTGCCAGCAGTCCGGTGAATCAGCCCCAGCATTTT
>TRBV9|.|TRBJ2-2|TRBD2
CASSDGLAGDGELFF
TGTGCCAGCAGCGACGGACTAGCGGGGGACGGGGAGCTGTTTTTT
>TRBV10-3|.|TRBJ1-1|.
CAISEGVGTEAFF
TGTGCCATCAGTGAGGGGGTTGGCACTGAAGCTTTCTTT
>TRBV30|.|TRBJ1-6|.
CAWSVLTGPNSPLHF
TGTGCCTGGAGTGTACTCACAGGACCAAATTCACCCCTCCACTTT